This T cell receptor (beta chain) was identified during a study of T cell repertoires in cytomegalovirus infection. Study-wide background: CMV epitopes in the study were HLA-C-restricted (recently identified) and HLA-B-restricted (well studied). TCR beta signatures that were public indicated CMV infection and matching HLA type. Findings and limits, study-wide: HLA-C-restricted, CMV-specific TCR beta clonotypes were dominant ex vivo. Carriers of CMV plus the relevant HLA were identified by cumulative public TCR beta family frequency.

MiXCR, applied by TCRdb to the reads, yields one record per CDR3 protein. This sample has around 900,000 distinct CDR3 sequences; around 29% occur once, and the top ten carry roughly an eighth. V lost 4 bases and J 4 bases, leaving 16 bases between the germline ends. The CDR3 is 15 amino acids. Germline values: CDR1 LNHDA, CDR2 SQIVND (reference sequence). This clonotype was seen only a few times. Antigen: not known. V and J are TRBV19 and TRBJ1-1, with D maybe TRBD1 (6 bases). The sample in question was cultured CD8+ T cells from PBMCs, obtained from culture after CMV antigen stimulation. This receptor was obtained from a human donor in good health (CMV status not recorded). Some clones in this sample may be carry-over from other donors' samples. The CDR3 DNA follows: TGTGCCAGTAGTAACCCAGGGGTCCTGGGCACTGAAGCTTTCTTT. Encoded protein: CASSNPGVLGTEAFF.